This T cell receptor beta chain was sequenced in a study of T-cell memory formation after mild COVID-19. Overall study: TCR clusters were largely donor specific.

TCRdb redid the calling of the 5' RACE reads with MiXCR, one entry per CDR3 protein. This sample has 350,000 or so distinct CDR3 sequences, with roughly 13% found just once. This clonotype was observed many times. Its target is unknown. Study-wide points: Cross-reactive memory apparently joined, as some responding clones appeared in pre-infection memory. CD4+ bias marked clones expanding day 15 to 37, unlike balanced contracting clones. The second-wave clones peaking on day 37 were not confirmed as SARS-CoV-2-specific.

Deletions cut 0 bases from V and 4 bases from J, with 13 bases between. CDR3 length: 15 residues. Germline V CDR1 and CDR2: DFQATT, SNEGSKA (reference sequence). The genes are TRBV20-1 and TRBJ2-4; possible D gene TRBD1, 5 bases. This TCR was sampled from a man aged 18-30 years who had mild COVID-19 (a few samples of this study predate the infection). Cell type and time point are not known. Sequencing input: PBMCs or a T cell subset sorted from them (not recorded which). CDR3 DNA: TGCAGTGCTAGAGATCTGGAGACAGCTAAAAACATTCAGTACTTC. Amino acids: CSARDLETAKNIQYF.